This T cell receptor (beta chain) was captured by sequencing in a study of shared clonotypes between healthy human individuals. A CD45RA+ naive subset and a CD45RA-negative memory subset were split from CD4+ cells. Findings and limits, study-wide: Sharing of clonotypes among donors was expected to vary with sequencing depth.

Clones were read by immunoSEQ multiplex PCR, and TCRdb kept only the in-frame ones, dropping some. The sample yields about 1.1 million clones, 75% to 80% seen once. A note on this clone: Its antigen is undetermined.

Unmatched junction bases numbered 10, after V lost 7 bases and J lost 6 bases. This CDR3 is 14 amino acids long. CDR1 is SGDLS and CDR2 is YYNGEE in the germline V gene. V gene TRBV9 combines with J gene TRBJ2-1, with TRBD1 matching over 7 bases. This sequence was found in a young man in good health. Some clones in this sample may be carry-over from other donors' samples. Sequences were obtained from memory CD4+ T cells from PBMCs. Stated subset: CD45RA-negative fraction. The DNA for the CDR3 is TGTGCCAGCGGGACAGACTCCCCTTCCAATGAGCAGTTCTTC. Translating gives CASGTDSPSNEQFF.